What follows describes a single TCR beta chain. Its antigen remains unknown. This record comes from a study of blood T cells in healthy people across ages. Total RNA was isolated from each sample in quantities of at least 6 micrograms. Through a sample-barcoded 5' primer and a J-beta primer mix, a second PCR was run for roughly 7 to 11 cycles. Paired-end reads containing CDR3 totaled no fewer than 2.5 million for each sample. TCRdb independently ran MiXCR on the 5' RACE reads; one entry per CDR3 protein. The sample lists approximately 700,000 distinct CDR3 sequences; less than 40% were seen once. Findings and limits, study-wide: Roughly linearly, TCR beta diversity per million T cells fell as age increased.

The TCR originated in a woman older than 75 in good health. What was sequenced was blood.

The CDR3 loop reads CASSLAVGGEQYF. The CDR3 DNA reads as TGTGCCAGCAGCTTGGCCGTAGGCGGCGAGCAGTACTTC. The rearrangement uses TRBV7-7 and TRBJ2-5; D gene uncertain. With the DNA end fitting TRBJ2-7 better, the J assignment may be wrong. Germline values: CDR1 SSHAT, CDR2 FNYEAQ (reference sequence). CDR3 length equals 13 residues.